Shown below are 30 T cell receptor beta chains from a single sample sequenced in a study of cytomegalovirus exposure and HLA in healthy donors. PCR used 60 Vbeta primers and 13 Jbeta primers. The method was immunoSEQ multiplex PCR; TCRdb's version includes in-frame clones alone and lacks a portion of them. The table has approximately 140,000 clones, roughly four fifths seen once; the top ten hold roughly 3.1%. Sequencing was done on a sample of PBMCs. The receptors shown here come from a man between 18 and 35 years old in good health and CMV-seropositive.

The chain links TRBV19 to TRBJ1-4; possible D gene TRBD1, 6 bases. The CDR3 sequence is 14 residues long. The germline V and J ends were trimmed by 6 bases and 6 bases, with 14 bases remaining between them. Germline CDR1 and CDR2: LNHDA and SQIVND (reference sequence). CDR3 DNA: TGTGCCAGTAGCCGTGGGGCAGGGGATGAAAAACTGTTTTTT. This codes for CASSRGAGDEKLFF.

This chain joins TRBV5-6 and TRBJ2-7, with 8 positions matching TRBD2. CDR1 and CDR2 from the germline V gene are SGHDT and YYEEEE. The CDR3 runs 17 residues. J lost 3 bases, V lost 3 bases, and 14 bases had no gene match. The CDR3 sequence is CASSWGPGGINIYEQYF. CDR3 nucleotides: TGTGCCAGCAGCTGGGGCCCGGGGGGGATAAATATCTACGAGCAGTACTTC. Based on the CDR3 plus reference TRBV5-6 and TRBJ2-7, the full variable domain is DAGVTQSPTHLIKTRGQQVTLRCSPKSGHDTVSWYQQALGQGPQFIFQYYEEEERQRGNFPDRFSGHQFPNYSSELNVNALLLGDSALYLCASSWGPGGINIYEQYFGPGTRLTVT.

V is TRBV27 and J is TRBJ1-2; D is uncertain. V shed 3 bases and J shed 6 bases, with 11 bases lying between them. Germline CDR1 reads MNHEY; CDR2 reads SMNVEV (reference sequence). This CDR3 is 13 amino acids long. CDR3 protein: CASSFGEGNGYTF. For the CDR3, the DNA is TGTGCCAGCAGTTTCGGGGAAGGGAATGGCTACACCTTC.

This clone showed up just once. The rearrangement joins TRBV28 to TRBJ2-2; no clear D gene. V was clipped by 2 bases and J by 6 bases, with 13 bases between them. Germline lookup yields CDR1 MDHEN and CDR2 SYDVKM. The CDR3 contains 15 residues. CDR3 DNA: TGTGCCAGCAGTTTACCTCCACCGGTCGCCGGGGAGCTGTTTTTT. It yields the protein CASSLPPPVAGELFF.

The rearrangement joins TRBV6-5 to TRBJ2-7; 7 positions agree with TRBD1. V lost 4 bases, J lost 2 bases, and 2 bases stayed unmatched. The CDR3 has 13 amino acids. Germline V gene data show CDR1 as MNHEY and CDR2 as SVGAGI. CDR3 DNA sequence: TGTGCCAGCAGTTTTGGGACAGCCTACGAGCAGTACTTC. This gives the protein CASSFGTAYEQYF.

The J gene is TRBJ2-7, the V gene TRBV15; possibly TRBD2 for D (5 bases). Trimming removed 0 bases at V and 4 bases at J, with 7 bases between. The V gene's germline CDR1 is LNHNV and CDR2 YYDKDF (reference sequence). CDR3 length: 13 residues. The CDR3 reads CATSRDGEYEQYF. CDR3 DNA sequence: TGTGCCACCAGCAGAGATGGGGAGTACGAGCAGTACTTC.

The chain couples TRBV2 to TRBJ1-5; no definite D call. This CDR3 has 13 amino acids. V lost 3 bases to trimming and J lost 3 bases, with 6 bases between them. CDR1 and CDR2 (germline): SNHLY, FYNNEI. Written as DNA, the CDR3 is TGTGCCAGCAGTGATATCTCCAATCAGCCCCAGCATTTT. Amino acids: CASSDISNQPQHF.

V is TRBV14 and J is TRBJ1-3, with TRBD1 identical over 8 bases. The V segment lost 4 bases and the J segment 0 bases; nucleotides outside the gene matches: 5. Germline CDR1 SGHDN, CDR2 FVKESK. This CDR3 is built from 16 residues. As DNA, the CDR3 is TGTGCCAGCAGCCGGGACAGGCTGAGCTCTGGAAACACCATATATTTT. Protein: CASSRDRLSSGNTIYF. The variable domain in full, completed from reference TRBV14 and TRBJ1-3, reads EAGVTQFPSHSVIEKGQTVTLRCDPISGHDNLYWYRRVMGKEIKFLLHFVKESKQDESGMPNNRFLAERTGGTYSTLKVQPAELEDSGVYFCASSRDRLSSGNTIYFGEGSWLTVV.

The V gene is TRBV5-4, the J gene TRBJ2-5; 12 bases map to TRBD2. CDR3 size: 20 residues. Germline CDR1 reads SGHNT; CDR2 reads YYREEE (reference sequence). The V gene end was trimmed by 0 bases and the J gene end by 2 bases; junction bases not matched to a gene: 14. Written as DNA, the CDR3 is TGTGCCAGCAGCTTGGCCCCCGGAGGACTAGCGGGACTACAGCAAGAGACCCAGTACTTC. It is translated as CASSLAPGGLAGLQQETQYF.

The chain has TRBV10-3 and TRBJ2-3; 9 nucleotides line up with TRBD1. Germline lookup yields CDR1 ENHRY and CDR2 SYGVKD. The trim removed 9 bases at V and 3 bases at J, leaving 7 bases unmatched. The CDR3 totals 14 residues. This CDR3 reads CAIAPGQGTDTQYF. The CDR3 region has the DNA TGTGCCATTGCCCCGGGACAGGGAACAGATACGCAGTATTTT.

The chain is built from TRBV6-6 and TRBJ2-1, with 8 bases fitting TRBD2. The J segment lost 2 bases and the V segment lost 2 bases, leaving 2 bases of the junction unmatched. The CDR3 is made up of 15 amino acids. Per the germline V gene, CDR1 is MNHNY and CDR2 is SVGAGI (reference sequence). In nucleotides, the CDR3 is TGTGCCAGCAGTTACGGCGGGAGGCCCTACAATGAGCAGTTCTTC. Translation: CASSYGGRPYNEQFF.

The chain combines TRBV27 with TRBJ1-4, with D perhaps TRBD1 (6 bases). The V end lost 6 bases, the J end lost 5 bases, and 16 bases lay between the germline ends. This CDR3 has 15 amino acids. Germline CDR1 and CDR2: MNHEY and SMNVEV (reference sequence). The CDR3 bases are TGTGCCAGCAGCCTAGGGGCGACAGGAAATGAAAAACTGTTTTTT. Translation gives CASSLGATGNEKLFF. The complete variable domain, with remaining parts taken from reference TRBV27 and TRBJ1-4, reads EAQVTQNPRYLITVTGKKLTVTCSQNMNHEYMSWYRQDPGLGLRQIYYSMNVEVTDKGDVPEGYKVSRKEKRNFPLILESPSPNQTSLYFCASSLGATGNEKLFFGSGTQLSVL.

This clone showed up just once. The chain has TRBV6-6 and TRBJ2-2, with 9 nucleotides matching TRBD2. The V gene end was trimmed by 5 bases and the J gene end by 7 bases; junction bases not matched to a gene: 8. Germline lookup yields CDR1 MNHNY and CDR2 SVGAGI (reference sequence). This CDR3 comprises 15 residues. DNA for the CDR3: TGTGCCAGCAGTGTTAGCGGGAGTTTGGTCGGGGAGCTGTTTTTT. This codes for CASSVSGSLVGELFF.

This clone was seen a single time. The rearrangement joins TRBV28 to TRBJ2-7; weak D call: TRBD2 (6 bases). Per germline, CDR1 MDHEN and CDR2 SYDVKM. Trimming took off 4 bases at V and 0 bases at J, with 7 bases between the two ends. The CDR3 has 13 amino acids. CDR3 DNA: TGTGCCAGCAGTTCTAGCGACTCCTACGAGCAGTACTTC. Translated: CASSSSDSYEQYF.

About this clone itself: The junction shows a germline mismatch at one end, possibly a read error. The same CDR3 can be traced to other DNA sequences in this sample. The V call is TRBV4-1, the J call TRBJ1-1; the match to TRBD1 covers 7 bases. There are 15 residues in the CDR3. Germline V gives CDR1 MGHRA, CDR2 YSYEKL. DNA of the CDR3: TGCGCCAGCAGCCAACCTCGCAGGGGGAACACTGAGGCTTTCTTT. It encodes CASSQPRRGNTEAFF.

V usage is TRBV28 and J usage is TRBJ2-5; 8 nucleotides agree with TRBD1. The end of the DNA aligns better with TRBJ2-7, so the J call may be wrong. The V gene's germline CDR1 is MDHEN and CDR2 SYDVKM. The CDR3 is 14 amino acids. The chain's CDR3 is CASSEGQGVYEQYF. CDR3 DNA: TGTGCCAGCAGTGAAGGACAGGGTGTGTACGAGCAGTACTTC.

The gene calls are TRBV7-2 and TRBJ1-1; D remains unclear. This CDR3 contains 15 residues. V lost 2 bases to trimming and J lost 2 bases, with 12 bases between them. CDR1 and CDR2 from the germline V gene are SGHTA and FQGNSA. For the CDR3, the DNA is TGTGCCAGCAGCTTATGGGAGGAGGGCAACACTGAAGCTTTCTTT. Translated, it gives CASSLWEEGNTEAFF.

The chain is built from TRBV5-4 and TRBJ1-1; the D is unclear. Germline values: CDR1 SGHNT, CDR2 YYREEE (reference sequence). This CDR3 has 13 amino acids. The germline V and J ends were trimmed by 1 base and 1 base, with 5 bases remaining between them. CDR3 loop: CASSLYWNTEAFF. For the CDR3, the DNA is TGTGCCAGCAGCTTGTATTGGAACACTGAAGCTTTCTTT.

V and J are TRBV5-1 and TRBJ1-1, with unresolved D. V shed 3 bases and J shed 0 bases, with 6 bases lying between them. CDR3 length: 13 residues. Germline-derived CDR1 and CDR2 are SGHRS and YFSETQ. This chain's CDR3 is CASSSGVNTEAFF. The DNA for the CDR3 is TGCGCCAGCAGCTCCGGGGTGAACACTGAAGCTTTCTTT.

The chain links TRBV5-6 to TRBJ2-1, with D possibly TRBD2 on 6 matching bases. Trimming removed 3 bases from V and 3 bases from J, with 13 bases in between. Germline CDR1 reads SGHDT; CDR2 reads YYEEEE. This CDR3 region has 15 residues. CDR3: CASSSPASDYNEQFF. The DNA of the CDR3 is TGTGCCAGCAGCTCCCCGGCTAGCGACTACAATGAGCAGTTCTTC. Supplemented by reference TRBV5-6 and TRBJ2-1, the full variable domain reads DAGVTQSPTHLIKTRGQQVTLRCSPKSGHDTVSWYQQALGQGPQFIFQYYEEEERQRGNFPDRFSGHQFPNYSSELNVNALLLGDSALYLCASSSPASDYNEQFFGPGTRLTVL.

The rearrangement joins TRBV10-2 to TRBJ1-4, with D tentatively TRBD1 (6 bases). Trimming left V 5 bases short and J 8 bases short, with 18 bases between. The CDR3 extends over 15 amino acids. Germline CDR1 reads WSHSY; CDR2 reads SAAADI. The CDR3 reads CASSPKQTGAEKLFF. Written as DNA, the CDR3 is TGCGCCAGCAGTCCGAAACAGACAGGCGCCGAAAAACTGTTTTTT.

The rearrangement links TRBV6-1 to TRBJ2-4, with a weak D call TRBD1 (5 bases). Trimming removed 8 bases from V and 6 bases from J, with 11 bases in between. The CDR3 is 12 residues long. Germline V gene data show CDR1 as MNHNS and CDR2 as SASEGT. Here the CDR3 reads CASVSTVNIQYF. CDR3 nucleotide sequence: TGTGCCAGCGTTTCGACAGTAAACATTCAGTACTTC.

J is TRBJ2-5 and V is TRBV6-1; TRBD1 agrees at 11 bases. This CDR3 is built from 15 residues. Trimming cost V 5 bases and J 5 bases; bases outside gene matches: 7. In germline, CDR1 is MNHNS, CDR2 SASEGT. The CDR3 DNA follows: TGTGCCAGCAGTATCCGGACAGGGGGCCTGGAGACCCAGTACTTC. This translates into CASSIRTGGLETQYF.

This clone was seen only once. The chain recombines TRBV5-1 with TRBJ1-5; the D gene is possibly TRBD1 (5 bases). This CDR3 is 14 amino acids long. Germline V CDR1 and CDR2: SGHRS, YFSETQ. V was trimmed by 2 bases and J by 5 bases, leaving 11 bases between them. CDR3 DNA sequence: TGCGCCAGCAGCTTTACAGGTTCGGATCAGCCCCAGCATTTT. Translated, it gives CASSFTGSDQPQHF.

This clone was counted once. One end of the junction is discordant with germline, which a read error may explain. DNA for the CDR3: TGTGCTAGCAGCTCGGGACTAGCGGGAGAGGCAGATACGCAGTATTTT. Its translation: CASSSGLAGEADTQYF. V is TRBV7-7 and J is TRBJ2-3, with TRBD2 matching over 14 bases. Per the germline V gene, CDR1 is SSHAT and CDR2 is FNYEAQ (reference sequence). The CDR3 is 16 residues long.

V and J are TRBV7-9 and TRBJ2-1; D might be TRBD1 (6 bases). Germline values: CDR1 SEHNR, CDR2 FQNEAQ (reference sequence). V lost 5 bases, J lost 5 bases, and 16 bases lay in between. The CDR3 consists of 15 residues. CDR3 sequence (DNA): TGTGCCAGCAGCGCCTGGGACGCAGGGGACAATGAGCAGTTCTTC. Its translation: CASSAWDAGDNEQFF.

This clone was seen once. The J gene is TRBJ2-5, the V gene TRBV5-8, with TRBD1 as a possible D gene (6 bases). The ends were cut back, 4 bases at V and 5 bases at J, with 12 bases in the middle. The CDR3 runs 13 residues. The V gene's germline CDR1 is SGHTS and CDR2 YDEGEE. As DNA, the CDR3 is TGTGCCAGCAGCCTCAGGGGCAGGGAGACCCAGTACTTC. Translation: CASSLRGRETQYF.

DNA of the CDR3: TGTGCCAGCAGTCAGGACAGGGGGCTCAATCAGCCCCAGCATTTT. Protein sequence: CASSQDRGLNQPQHF. The genes are TRBV6-5 and TRBJ1-5; TRBD1 matches at 11 bases. Germline values: CDR1 MNHEY, CDR2 SVGAGI. J was trimmed by 3 bases and V by 5 bases; bases with no gene match: 3. CDR3 size: 15 residues.

In this sample, this clone turned up a few times. The J gene is TRBJ2-7, the V gene TRBV7-9, with D maybe TRBD1 (6 bases). CDR1 SEHNR and CDR2 FQNEAQ come from the germline V gene (reference sequence). The CDR3 is 13 amino acids. V gave up 8 bases and J gave up 6 bases, with 17 bases separating them. The CDR3, as DNA: TGTGCCAGCTCCTCAGGGGAGCAGCGCGAGCAGTACTTC. This translates into CASSSGEQREQYF. The full variable domain, in which reference TRBV7-9 and TRBJ2-7 provide the parts outside the CDR3, is DTGVSQNPRHKITKRGQNVTFRCDPISEHNRLYWYRQTLGQGPEFLTYFQNEAQLEKSRLLSDRFSAERPKGSFSTLEIQRTEQGDSAMYLCASSSGEQREQYFGPGTRLTVT.

The chain links TRBV5-1 to TRBJ2-1; 8 bases are a match to TRBD2. The germline V gene encodes CDR1 SGHRS and CDR2 YFSETQ. J gave up 5 bases and V 5 bases, and 3 bases lay outside the gene matches. The CDR3 sequence is 13 residues long. CDR3 sequence reads: CASSLAGHNEQFF. The CDR3 nucleotides are TGCGCCAGCAGTCTAGCGGGCCACAATGAGCAGTTCTTC. The full variable domain, rest sourced from reference TRBV5-1 and TRBJ2-1, is KAGVTQTPRYLIKTRGQQVTLSCSPISGHRSVSWYQQTPGQGLQFLFEYFSETQRNKGNFPGRFSGRQFSNSRSEMNVSTLELGDSALYLCASSLAGHNEQFFGPGTRLTVL.